These 32 T cell receptor beta chains originate from one sample sequenced in a study of T cell changes during pregnancy in multiple sclerosis. Data came from immunoSEQ multiplex PCR; TCRdb stores just in-frame clones and leaves some out. The sample holds 50,000 to 60,000 clones, about nine tenths seen once. Sequencing was performed on peripheral blood, taken after pregnancy. The receptors originated from a female donor with multiple sclerosis, enrolled in a pregnancy study.

This chain links TRBV4-2 with TRBJ1-1, with 11 bases matching TRBD1. Trimming cost V 0 bases and J 5 bases; bases outside gene matches: 5. CDR1 is LGHNA, CDR2 YNFKEQ, per germline. This CDR3 region has 16 residues. The CDR3 loop reads CASSQDPGQGGTEAFF. CDR3 in DNA: TGTGCCAGCAGCCAAGATCCGGGACAGGGGGGGACTGAAGCTTTCTTT.

Only a few counts were recorded for this clone. The chain employs TRBV9 and TRBJ2-2, with a weak D call TRBD1 (6 bases). In germline, CDR1 is SGDLS, CDR2 YYNGEE. V was trimmed by 1 base and J by 4 bases, leaving 8 bases between them. CDR3 size: 14 residues. This CDR3 is CASSVPQGTGELFF. CDR3 DNA: TGTGCCAGCAGCGTACCACAGGGCACCGGGGAGCTGTTTTTT. The entire variable domain, with the rest obtained from reference TRBV9 and TRBJ2-2, is as follows: DSGVTQTPKHLITATGQRVTLRCSPRSGDLSVYWYQQSLDQGLQFLIQYYNGEERAKGNILERFSAQQFPDLHSELNLSSLELGDSALYFCASSVPQGTGELFFGEGSRLTVL.

The chain has TRBV11-2 and TRBJ2-3; the match to TRBD2 covers 8 bases. V was pared by 5 bases and J by 1 base, with 2 bases of the junction left unmatched. The CDR3 sequence is 14 residues long. The V gene's germline CDR1 is SGHAT and CDR2 FQNNGV. CDR3 protein: CASSRSGGTDTQYF. CDR3 coding DNA: TGTGCCAGCAGCCGTAGCGGGGGCACAGATACGCAGTATTTT.

The chain combines TRBV7-2 with TRBJ1-5, with a possible D match to TRBD1 (5 bases). Germline V gene data show CDR1 as SGHTA and CDR2 as FQGNSA. V gave up 0 bases and J gave up 6 bases, with 12 bases separating them. This CDR3 contains 15 residues. The CDR3 spells CASSLAGRGGQPQHF. CDR3 bases: TGTGCCAGCAGCTTAGCGGGGAGGGGCGGTCAGCCCCAGCATTTT.

This chain connects TRBV27 to TRBJ1-4; D is ambiguous. The CDR3 totals 13 residues. Trimming pared 1 base from V and 7 bases from J, leaving 7 bases between. Per the germline V gene, CDR1 is MNHEY and CDR2 is SMNVEV (reference sequence). This chain's CDR3 is CASSLLESEKLFF. Written as DNA, the CDR3 is TGTGCCAGCAGTTTATTGGAGAGTGAAAAACTGTTTTTT.

The V gene is TRBV5-1, the J gene TRBJ2-7; possible D gene TRBD2, 6 bases. V was shortened by 1 base and J by 6 bases, with 17 bases between the two germline ends. This CDR3 spans 15 amino acids. Germline loops: CDR1 SGHRS, CDR2 YFSETQ. CDR3 coding DNA: TGCGCCAGCAGCTTGACCGGGACTCTTGGGGGCGAGCAGTACTTC. This sequence encodes CASSLTGTLGGEQYF.

The chain recombines TRBV28 with TRBJ1-3; TRBD1 matches at 8 bases. The CDR3 consists of 15 residues. CDR1 is MDHEN and CDR2 is SYDVKM in the germline V gene. V gave up 1 base and J gave up 4 bases; unmatched junction bases: 3. Here the CDR3 reads CASSLSDRVGNTIYF. The CDR3 coding sequence is TGTGCCAGCAGTTTATCGGACAGGGTGGGAAACACCATATATTTT.

V gene TRBV5-1 combines with J gene TRBJ1-6; weak D call: TRBD1 (6 bases). Per germline, CDR1 SGHRS and CDR2 YFSETQ. With 3 bases removed from V and 0 bases from J, the gap between germline ends came to 13 bases. CDR3 length equals 17 residues. The CDR3 sequence is CASSSSGVNSYNSPLHF. The CDR3 DNA reads TGCGCCAGCAGCTCTTCAGGGGTCAACTCCTATAATTCACCCCTCCACTTT.

The chain uses TRBV13 and TRBJ1-1, with a weak D call TRBD1 (6 bases). The CDR3 runs 14 residues. V was shortened by 1 base and J by 5 bases, with 11 bases between the two germline ends. The germline V gene has CDR1 PRHDT and CDR2 FYEKMQ (reference sequence). CDR3 DNA sequence: TGTGCCAGCAGCTTAGAATGGGGGCCGACTGAAGCTTTCTTT. Its protein product is CASSLEWGPTEAFF.

This clone showed up just once. The rearrangement links TRBV7-2 to TRBJ2-3, with TRBD1 matching 7 bases. The CDR3 sequence is 15 residues long. Unmatched junction bases numbered 8, after V lost 2 bases and J lost 6 bases. CDR1 is SGHTA, CDR2 FQGNSA, per germline. The CDR3 spells CASSLNGAGGDTQYF. The CDR3 DNA reads as TGTGCCAGCAGCTTAAATGGGGCAGGGGGTGATACGCAGTATTTT.

The chain uses TRBV5-8 and TRBJ1-5; D is possibly TRBD1 (5 bases). Germline values: CDR1 SGHTS, CDR2 YDEGEE. Trimming shortened V by 0 bases and J by 7 bases, and 11 bases separated the two germline ends. The CDR3 length is 14 residues. The chain's CDR3 is CASSLAQGGQPQHF. CDR3 sequence (DNA): TGTGCCAGCAGCTTGGCTCAGGGAGGGCAGCCCCAGCATTTT.

The chain has TRBV5-1 and TRBJ2-1; D is possibly TRBD2 (7 bases). V dropped 4 bases and J dropped 9 bases, with 14 bases sitting between them. The CDR3 is made up of 13 amino acids. From germline, CDR1 is SGHRS and CDR2 YFSETQ. CDR3 sequence: CASSNGGGGEQFF. The CDR3 DNA is TGCGCCAGCAGCAATGGGGGGGGCGGTGAGCAGTTCTTC.

The CDR3 DNA sequence: TGTGCCAGCTCACCCGGGACTCAAGAGACCCAGTACTTC. This translates into CASSPGTQETQYF. The V call is TRBV18, the J call TRBJ2-5, with a tentative D call TRBD2 (6 bases). The CDR3 contains 13 residues. CDR1 and CDR2 (germline): KGHSH, LQKENI. The V end lost 3 bases, the J end lost 2 bases, and 7 bases lay between the germline ends. Complete variable domain (other parts from reference TRBV18 and TRBJ2-5): NAGVMQNPRHLVRRRGQEARLRCSPMKGHSHVYWYRQLPEEGLKFMVYLQKENIIDESGMPKERFSAEFPKEGPSILRIQQVVRGDSAAYFCASSPGTQETQYFGPGTRLLVL.

V is TRBV6-1 and J is TRBJ2-7, with a possible D match to TRBD1 (5 bases). Germline V gene data show CDR1 as MNHNS and CDR2 as SASEGT. There are 15 residues in the CDR3. Trimming took off 3 bases at V and 0 bases at J, with 12 bases between the two ends. The CDR3 region has the DNA TGTGCCAGCAGTGAGGGGCCAGGCGGCTCCTACGAGCAGTACTTC. Translation gives CASSEGPGGSYEQYF.

The genes are TRBV2 and TRBJ1-1, with 10 bases aligning to TRBD1. With V trimmed by 5 bases and J by 1 base, 4 bases remained unmatched. The CDR3 runs 15 residues. Germline CDR1 reads SNHLY; CDR2 reads FYNNEI. The CDR3 sequence is CASSPRTGGNTEAFF. As DNA, the CDR3 is TGTGCCAGCAGTCCCCGGACAGGGGGGAACACTGAAGCTTTCTTT.

The rearrangement links TRBV5-8 to TRBJ1-5, with D unclear. The length of the CDR3 is 13 residues. With 10 bases removed from V and 5 bases from J, the gap between germline ends came to 16 bases. The germline V gene has CDR1 SGHTS and CDR2 YDEGEE. For the CDR3, the DNA is TGTGCCGGAGCCGTCGAGAGGGATCAGCCCCAGCATTTT. Translated, it gives CAGAVERDQPQHF.

The chain carries TRBV5-1 and TRBJ1-6; possible D gene TRBD1, 5 bases. Germline CDR1 and CDR2: SGHRS and YFSETQ. CDR3 length equals 15 residues. V lost 4 bases and J lost 9, with 17 bases in between. CDR3 nucleotide sequence: TGCGCCAGCAGCCGCCGGACACAGGACGGTTCACCCCTCCACTTT. It yields the protein CASSRRTQDGSPLHF. The full variable domain, its missing parts supplied by reference TRBV5-1 and TRBJ1-6, is KAGVTQTPRYLIKTRGQQVTLSCSPISGHRSVSWYQQTPGQGLQFLFEYFSETQRNKGNFPGRFSGRQFSNSRSEMNVSTLELGDSALYLCASSRRTQDGSPLHFGNGTRLTVT.

Of note for this clone: Additional DNA sequences in this sample encode the identical CDR3. The V call is TRBV7-9, the J call TRBJ2-1, with 9 nucleotides matching TRBD2. This CDR3 contains 16 residues. Germline V lookup: CDR1 SEHNR, CDR2 FQNEAQ (reference sequence). Trimming at V came to 0 bases and at J to 4 bases, leaving 4 bases not matched to a gene. The CDR3 protein is CASSLALAGTYNEQFF. DNA for the CDR3: TGTGCCAGCAGCTTAGCGCTAGCGGGGACATACAATGAGCAGTTCTTC.

This sequence joins TRBV4-2 and TRBJ1-5; 7 bases match TRBD1. CDR1 is LGHNA, CDR2 YNFKEQ, per germline. V was clipped by 0 bases and J by 5 bases; unmatched bases: 4. The CDR3 consists of 15 residues. CDR3 amino acids: CASSQDPDRDQPQHF. The CDR3 DNA is TGTGCCAGCAGCCAAGACCCAGACAGGGATCAGCCCCAGCATTTT.

The chain couples TRBV5-4 to TRBJ1-2, with 8 bases matching TRBD1. The CDR3 sequence is 13 residues long. Germline CDR1 and CDR2: SGHNT and YYREEE (reference sequence). J lost 8 bases, V lost 2 bases, and 5 bases had no gene match. CDR3 region: CASSLQGVGGYTF. Here the CDR3 DNA reads TGTGCCAGCAGCTTACAGGGGGTGGGGGGCTACACCTTC.

The J gene is TRBJ2-2, the V gene TRBV9; 8 bases map to TRBD1. Germline CDR1 reads SGDLS; CDR2 reads YYNGEE. CDR3 length: 17 residues. The junction had 12 bases not matched to a gene; V was cut back by 4 bases and J by 4 bases. Here the CDR3 reads CASSSGTGGVLTGELFF. DNA of the CDR3: TGTGCCAGCAGCTCAGGGACAGGAGGGGTCCTCACCGGGGAGCTGTTTTTT.

V gene TRBV4-2 combines with J gene TRBJ2-7; TRBD1 is a possible D gene (7 bases). Germline loops: CDR1 LGHNA, CDR2 YNFKEQ. Trimming stripped 4 bases from V and 3 bases from J, with 19 bases between. The CDR3 totals 16 residues. In nucleotides, the CDR3 is TGTGCCAGCAGCCGGCGGAGGGGGCCCCCTGACTACGAGCAGTACTTC. Translation gives CASSRRRGPPDYEQYF.

This clone was recorded a few times. The chain recombines TRBV6-6 with TRBJ2-7; the match to TRBD1 covers 7 bases. CDR3 length: 14 amino acids. The V and J ends lost 5 bases and 0 bases, in that order; junction bases with no gene match: 4. The germline V gene has CDR1 MNHNY and CDR2 SVGAGI (reference sequence). The CDR3 sequence is CASSRDSISYEQYF. DNA for the CDR3: TGTGCCAGCAGTCGGGACAGTATCTCCTACGAGCAGTACTTC.

This chain uses TRBV27 with TRBJ2-7; the D gene is possibly TRBD2 (5 bases). This CDR3 has 12 amino acids. The germline V gene has CDR1 MNHEY and CDR2 SMNVEV (reference sequence). V was cut by 4 bases and J by 6 bases, with 10 bases left in between. The CDR3 nucleotides read TGTGCCAGCAGTTGGGGTGGAGGCGAGCAGTACTTC. It translates to CASSWGGGEQYF.

This chain uses TRBV30 with TRBJ1-6, with a weak D call TRBD1 (6 bases). Trimming left V 0 bases short and J 3 bases short, with 21 bases between. The CDR3 contains 19 residues. CDR1 and CDR2 from the germline V gene are GTSNPN and SVGIG (reference sequence). CDR3 nucleotides: TGTGCCTGGAGTGTACCCGCGGCGGGGGGCGCGGGCTATAATTCACCCCTCCACTTT. It codes for CAWSVPAAGGAGYNSPLHF.

This clone was recorded once. This chain uses TRBV10-3 with TRBJ2-3; 8 positions agree with TRBD2. With 10 bases clipped from V and 2 bases from J, the junction kept 8 bases outside the gene matches. The CDR3 sequence is 14 residues long. Germline V CDR1 and CDR2: ENHRY, SYGVKD. CDR3 coding DNA: TGTGCCAGCCTGCGCGGGGGGAACACAGATACGCAGTATTTT. This codes for CASLRGGNTDTQYF.

The chain combines TRBV5-4 with TRBJ2-7; 7 nucleotides align to TRBD1. Germline lookup yields CDR1 SGHNT and CDR2 YYREEE (reference sequence). The CDR3 runs 13 residues. Unmatched junction bases numbered 4, after V lost 4 bases and J lost 3 bases. This chain's CDR3 is CASSIRDSYEQYF. In DNA, the CDR3 is TGTGCCAGCAGCATCCGGGACAGCTACGAGCAGTACTTC. Full variable domain (rest looked up from reference TRBV5-4 and TRBJ2-7): ETGVTQSPTHLIKTRGQQVTLRCSSQSGHNTVSWYQQALGQGPQFIFQYYREEENGRGNFPPRFSGLQFPNYSSELNVNALELDDSALYLCASSIRDSYEQYFGPGTRLTVT.

The J gene is TRBJ2-4, the V gene TRBV4-1, with 8 bases that match TRBD1. The V gene end was trimmed by 0 bases and the J gene end by 8 bases; junction bases not matched to a gene: 9. Germline CDR1 MGHRA, CDR2 YSYEKL. This CDR3 is 16 amino acids long. The CDR3 bases are TGCGCCAGCAGCCAAGATAGGGCAGGGGGCACGTACATTCAGTACTTC. Amino acid sequence: CASSQDRAGGTYIQYF.

Concerning this clone: Compared with germline, one end of the junction differs, possibly owing to a read error. The rearrangement joins TRBV11-2 to TRBJ2-7, with 7 positions matching TRBD1. The CDR3 is 11 residues long. Per the germline V gene, CDR1 is SGHAT and CDR2 is FQNNGV. CDR3 nucleotide sequence: TGTGCCAGCAGCGCAGAGGGACAGCATCACTTC. Protein sequence: CASSAEGQHHF.

This clone came up a few times. A read error may produce the germline difference seen at one junction end. The genes are TRBV7-7 and TRBJ2-7; 10 positions match TRBD1. Germline V CDR1 and CDR2: SSHAT, FNYEAQ (reference sequence). CDR3 length equals 13 residues. CDR3 sequence (DNA): TGTGCTAGCAGCGGGGGACAGGGGAACGAGCAGTACTTC. Translating gives CASSGGQGNEQYF.

The chain links TRBV25-1 to TRBJ1-6; no clear D. This CDR3 is built from 13 residues. V lost 4 bases, J lost 9 bases, and 10 bases lay in between. From germline, CDR1 is MGHDK and CDR2 SYGVNS. CDR3 sequence (DNA): TGTGCCAGCAGTGTTTCCACGGGTTCACCCCTCCACTTT. It yields the protein CASSVSTGSPLHF.

Comment on this clone: Its ends do not fully match the called genes, so a read error is possible. The chain links TRBV2 to TRBJ2-3; tentatively, D is TRBD1 (6 bases). Germline CDR1 reads SNHLY; CDR2 reads FYNNEI. This CDR3 spans 11 amino acids. In DNA, the CDR3 is TGTGCCAGCAGTGAAAGGGGGATCCGGCCTTTT. Translating it yields CASSERGIRPF.